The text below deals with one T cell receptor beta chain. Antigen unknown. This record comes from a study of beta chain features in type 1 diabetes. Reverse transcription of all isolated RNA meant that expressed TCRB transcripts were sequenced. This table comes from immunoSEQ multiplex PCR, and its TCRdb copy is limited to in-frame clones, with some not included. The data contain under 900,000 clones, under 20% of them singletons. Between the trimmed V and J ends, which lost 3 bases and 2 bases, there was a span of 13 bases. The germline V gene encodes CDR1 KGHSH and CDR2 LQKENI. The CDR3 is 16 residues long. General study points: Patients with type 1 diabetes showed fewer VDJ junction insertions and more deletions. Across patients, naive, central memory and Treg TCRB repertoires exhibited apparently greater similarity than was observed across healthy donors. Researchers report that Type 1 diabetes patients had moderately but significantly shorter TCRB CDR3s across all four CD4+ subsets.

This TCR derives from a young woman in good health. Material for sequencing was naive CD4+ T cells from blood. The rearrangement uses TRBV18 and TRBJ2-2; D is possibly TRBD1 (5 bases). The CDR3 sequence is CASSPFRQGNTGELFF. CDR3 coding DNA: TGTGCCAGCTCACCCTTCCGGCAGGGAAACACCGGGGAGCTGTTTTTT.